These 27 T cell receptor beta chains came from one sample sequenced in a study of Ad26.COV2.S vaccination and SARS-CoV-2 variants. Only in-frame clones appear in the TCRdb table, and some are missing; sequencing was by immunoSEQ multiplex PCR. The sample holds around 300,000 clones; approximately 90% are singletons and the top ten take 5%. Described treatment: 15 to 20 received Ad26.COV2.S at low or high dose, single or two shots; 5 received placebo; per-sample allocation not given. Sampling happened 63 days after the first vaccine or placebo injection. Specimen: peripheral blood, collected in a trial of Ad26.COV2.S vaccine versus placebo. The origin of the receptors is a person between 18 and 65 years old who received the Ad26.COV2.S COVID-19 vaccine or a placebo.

Here the CDR3 reads CASSQVGGSYEQYF. CDR3 sequence (DNA): TGTGCCAGCAGCCAAGTTGGGGGGAGCTACGAGCAGTACTTC. The J gene is TRBJ2-7, the V gene TRBV3-1 (or the pseudogene TRBV3-2), with D maybe TRBD2 (6 bases). V was pared by 1 base and J by 3 bases, with 10 bases between. The CDR3 has 14 residues. Per the germline V gene, CDR1 is LGHDT and CDR2 is YNNKEL (reference sequence).

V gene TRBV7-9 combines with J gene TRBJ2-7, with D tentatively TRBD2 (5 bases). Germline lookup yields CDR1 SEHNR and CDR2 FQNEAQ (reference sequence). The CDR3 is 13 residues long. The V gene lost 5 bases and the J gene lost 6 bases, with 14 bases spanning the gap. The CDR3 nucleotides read TGTGCCAGCAGCCGCCGGGCGGGCTCCGAGCAGTACTTC. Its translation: CASSRRAGSEQYF.

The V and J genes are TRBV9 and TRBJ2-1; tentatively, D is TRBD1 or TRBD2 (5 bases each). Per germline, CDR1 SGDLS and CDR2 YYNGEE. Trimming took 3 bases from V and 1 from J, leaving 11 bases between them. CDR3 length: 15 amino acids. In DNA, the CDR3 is TGTGCCAGCAGCGCGAGAGGGGAGTCCTACAATGAGCAGTTCTTC. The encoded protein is CASSARGESYNEQFF.

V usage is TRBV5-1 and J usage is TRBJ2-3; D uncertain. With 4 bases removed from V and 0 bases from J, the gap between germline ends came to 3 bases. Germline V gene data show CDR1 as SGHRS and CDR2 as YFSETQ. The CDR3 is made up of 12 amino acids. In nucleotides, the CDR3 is TGCGCCAGCAGCGAAAGCACAGATACGCAGTATTTT. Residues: CASSESTDTQYF.

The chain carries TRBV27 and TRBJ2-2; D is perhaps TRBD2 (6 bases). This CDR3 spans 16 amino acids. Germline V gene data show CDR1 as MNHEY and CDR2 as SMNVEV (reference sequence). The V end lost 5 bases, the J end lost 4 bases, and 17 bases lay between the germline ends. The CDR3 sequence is CASSGLAGRITGELFF. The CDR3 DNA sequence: TGTGCCAGCAGTGGGTTGGCGGGGCGGATCACCGGGGAGCTGTTTTTT.

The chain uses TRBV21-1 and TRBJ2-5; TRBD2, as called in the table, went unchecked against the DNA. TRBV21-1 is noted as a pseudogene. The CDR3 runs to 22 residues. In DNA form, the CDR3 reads TGTGCCAGCAGCAAAGCGGGGACAGGGGGCGGATTTGGCGGGAGGGCCGAAGAGACCCAGTACTTC. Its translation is CASSKAGTGGGFGGRAEETQYF.

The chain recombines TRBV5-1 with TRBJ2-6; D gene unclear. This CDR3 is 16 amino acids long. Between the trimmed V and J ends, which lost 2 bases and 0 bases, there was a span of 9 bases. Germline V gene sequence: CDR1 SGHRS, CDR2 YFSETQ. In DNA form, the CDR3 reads TGCGCCAGCAGCTTACCTCAGAGCTCTGGGGCCAACGTCCTGACTTTC. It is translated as CASSLPQSSGANVLTF.

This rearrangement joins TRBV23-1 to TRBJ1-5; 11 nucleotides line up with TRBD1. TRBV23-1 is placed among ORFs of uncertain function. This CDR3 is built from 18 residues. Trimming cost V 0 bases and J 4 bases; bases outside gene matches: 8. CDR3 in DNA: TGCGCCAGCAGTCAATCTTCGGACAGGGGGCTGGTAAATCAGCCCCAGCATTTT. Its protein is CASSQSSDRGLVNQPQHF.

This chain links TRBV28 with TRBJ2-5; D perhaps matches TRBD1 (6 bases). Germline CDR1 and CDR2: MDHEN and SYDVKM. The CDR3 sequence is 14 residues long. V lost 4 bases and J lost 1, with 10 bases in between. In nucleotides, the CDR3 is TGTGCCAGCAGTTCAGCACAGGGCCAAGAGACCCAGTACTTC. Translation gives CASSSAQGQETQYF.

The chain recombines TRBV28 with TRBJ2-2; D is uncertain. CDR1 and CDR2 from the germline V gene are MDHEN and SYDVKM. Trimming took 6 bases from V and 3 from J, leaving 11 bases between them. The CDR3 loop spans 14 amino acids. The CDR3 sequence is CASRHPFDTGELFF. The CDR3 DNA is TGTGCCAGCAGGCATCCTTTCGACACCGGGGAGCTGTTTTTT.

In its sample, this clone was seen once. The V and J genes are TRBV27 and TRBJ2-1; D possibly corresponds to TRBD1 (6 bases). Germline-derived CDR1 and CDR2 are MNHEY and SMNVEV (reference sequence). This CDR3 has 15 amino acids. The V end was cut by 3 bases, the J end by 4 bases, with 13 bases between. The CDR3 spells CASSFRGETYNEQFF. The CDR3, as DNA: TGTGCCAGCAGTTTCAGGGGCGAGACTTACAATGAGCAGTTCTTC.

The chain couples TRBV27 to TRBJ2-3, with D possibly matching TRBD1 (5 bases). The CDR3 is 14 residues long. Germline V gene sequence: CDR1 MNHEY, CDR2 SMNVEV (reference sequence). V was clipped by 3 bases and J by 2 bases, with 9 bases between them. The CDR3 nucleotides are TGTGCCAGCAGTTTTGGGGCCCTCACAGATACGCAGTATTTT. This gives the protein CASSFGALTDTQYF.

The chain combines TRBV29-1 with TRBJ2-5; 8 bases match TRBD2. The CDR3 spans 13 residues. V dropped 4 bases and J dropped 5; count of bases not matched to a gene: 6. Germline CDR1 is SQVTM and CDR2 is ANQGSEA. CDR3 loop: CSVAGGPWETQYF. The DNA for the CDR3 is TGCAGCGTTGCGGGAGGGCCGTGGGAGACCCAGTACTTC.

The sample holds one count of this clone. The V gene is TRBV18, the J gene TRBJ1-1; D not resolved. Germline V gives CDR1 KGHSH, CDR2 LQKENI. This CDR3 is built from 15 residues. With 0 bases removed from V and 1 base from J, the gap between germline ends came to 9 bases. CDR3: CASSPPRLPNTEAFF. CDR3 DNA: TGTGCCAGCTCACCACCACGTCTGCCGAACACTGAAGCTTTCTTT.

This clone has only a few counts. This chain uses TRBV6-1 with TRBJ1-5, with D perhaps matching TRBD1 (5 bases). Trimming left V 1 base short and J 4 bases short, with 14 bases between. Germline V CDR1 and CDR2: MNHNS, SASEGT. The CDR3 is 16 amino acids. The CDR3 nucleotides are TGTGCCAGCAGTGAAGAGGTCCCCGGGGGGAATCAGCCCCAGCATTTT. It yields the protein CASSEEVPGGNQPQHF.

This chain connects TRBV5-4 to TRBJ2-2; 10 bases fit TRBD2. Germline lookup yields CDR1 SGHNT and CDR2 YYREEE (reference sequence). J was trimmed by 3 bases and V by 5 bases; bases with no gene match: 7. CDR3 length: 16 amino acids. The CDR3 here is CASSDKAGGDTGELFF. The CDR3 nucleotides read TGTGCCAGCAGTGATAAAGCGGGAGGGGACACCGGGGAGCTGTTTTTT.

The CDR3 reads CASSLVGGSAEAFF. The CDR3 DNA follows: TGTGCCAGCAGCTTAGTGGGGGGGTCTGCTGAAGCTTTCTTT. The J gene is TRBJ1-1, the V gene TRBV7-2; D may be TRBD1 (5 bases). The CDR3 extends over 14 amino acids. V lost 1 base, J lost 6 bases, and 12 bases lay in between. The germline gives CDR1 SGHTA, CDR2 FQGNSA.

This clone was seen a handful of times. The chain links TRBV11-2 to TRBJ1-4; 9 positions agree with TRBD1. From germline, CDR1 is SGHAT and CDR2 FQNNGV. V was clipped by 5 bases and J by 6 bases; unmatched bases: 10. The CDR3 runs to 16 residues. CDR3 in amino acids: CASSPRDRVADEKLFF. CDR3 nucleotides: TGTGCCAGCAGCCCAAGGGACAGGGTGGCGGATGAAAAACTGTTTTTT. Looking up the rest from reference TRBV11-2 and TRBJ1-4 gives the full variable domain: EAGVAQSPRYKIIEKRQSVAFWCNPISGHATLYWYQQILGQGPKLLIQFQNNGVVDDSQLPKDRFSAERLKGVDSTLKIQPAKLEDSAVYLCASSPRDRVADEKLFFGSGTQLSVL.

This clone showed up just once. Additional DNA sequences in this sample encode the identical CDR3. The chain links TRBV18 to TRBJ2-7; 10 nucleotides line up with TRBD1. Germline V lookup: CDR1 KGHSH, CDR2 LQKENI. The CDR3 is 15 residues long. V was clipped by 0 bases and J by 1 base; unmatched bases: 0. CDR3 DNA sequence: TGTGCCAGCTCACCACCGGGACAGGGGTCCTACGAGCAGTACTTC. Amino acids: CASSPPGQGSYEQYF.

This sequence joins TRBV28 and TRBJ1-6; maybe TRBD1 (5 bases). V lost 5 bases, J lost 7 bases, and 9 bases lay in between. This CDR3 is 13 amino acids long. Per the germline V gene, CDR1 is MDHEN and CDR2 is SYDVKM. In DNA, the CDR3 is TGTGCCAGCAGTCTCGACAGAAATTCACCCCTCCACTTT. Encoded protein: CASSLDRNSPLHF.

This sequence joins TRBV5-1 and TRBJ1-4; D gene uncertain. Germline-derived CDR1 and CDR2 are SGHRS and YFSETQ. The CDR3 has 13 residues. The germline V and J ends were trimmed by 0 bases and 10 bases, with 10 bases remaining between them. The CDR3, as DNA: TGCGCCAGCAGCTTGGGGGCGGCGGGAAAACTGTTTTTT. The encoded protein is CASSLGAAGKLFF.

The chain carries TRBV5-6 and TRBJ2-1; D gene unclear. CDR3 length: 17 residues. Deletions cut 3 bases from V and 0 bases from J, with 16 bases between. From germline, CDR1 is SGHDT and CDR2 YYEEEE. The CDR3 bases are TGTGCCAGCAGCTGGTCCCCAAGCCGGAGCTCCTACAATGAGCAGTTCTTC. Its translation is CASSWSPSRSSYNEQFF.

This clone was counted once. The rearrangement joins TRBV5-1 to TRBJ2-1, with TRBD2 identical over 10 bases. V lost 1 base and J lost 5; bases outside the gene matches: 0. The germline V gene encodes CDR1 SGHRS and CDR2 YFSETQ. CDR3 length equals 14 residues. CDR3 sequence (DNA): TGCGCCAGCAGCTTGACTAGCGGGGACAATGAGCAGTTCTTC. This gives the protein CASSLTSGDNEQFF.

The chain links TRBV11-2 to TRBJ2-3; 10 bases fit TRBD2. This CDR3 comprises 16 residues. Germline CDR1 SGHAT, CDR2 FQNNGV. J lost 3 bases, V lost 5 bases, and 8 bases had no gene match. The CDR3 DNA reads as TGTGCCAGCAGCCATGCAGCGGGGGGGAAAACAGATACGCAGTATTTT. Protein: CASSHAAGGKTDTQYF. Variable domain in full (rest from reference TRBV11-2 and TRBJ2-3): EAGVAQSPRYKIIEKRQSVAFWCNPISGHATLYWYQQILGQGPKLLIQFQNNGVVDDSQLPKDRFSAERLKGVDSTLKIQPAKLEDSAVYLCASSHAAGGKTDTQYFGPGTRLTVL.

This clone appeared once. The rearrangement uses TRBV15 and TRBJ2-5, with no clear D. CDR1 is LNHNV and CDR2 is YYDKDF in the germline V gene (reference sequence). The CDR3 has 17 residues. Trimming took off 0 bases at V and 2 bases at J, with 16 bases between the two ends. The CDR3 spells CATSRDPGRRIQETQYF. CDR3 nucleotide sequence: TGTGCCACCAGCAGAGATCCAGGCAGGAGAATTCAAGAGACCCAGTACTTC.

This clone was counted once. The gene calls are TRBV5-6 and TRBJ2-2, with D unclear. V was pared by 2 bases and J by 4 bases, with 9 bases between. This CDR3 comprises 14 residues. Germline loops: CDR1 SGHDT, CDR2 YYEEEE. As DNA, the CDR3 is TGTGCCAGCAGCTTTAGCCTGACCACCGGGGAGCTGTTTTTT. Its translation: CASSFSLTTGELFF.

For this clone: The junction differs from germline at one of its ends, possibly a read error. This CDR3 reads CASSLRDRRSF. CDR3 nucleotide sequence: TGTGCCAGCAGCCTCCGGGACAGGAGAAGCTTC. The J gene is TRBJ2-7, the V gene TRBV11-2; TRBD1 aligns across 8 bases. The CDR3 runs to 11 residues. CDR1 is SGHAT and CDR2 is FQNNGV in the germline V gene.